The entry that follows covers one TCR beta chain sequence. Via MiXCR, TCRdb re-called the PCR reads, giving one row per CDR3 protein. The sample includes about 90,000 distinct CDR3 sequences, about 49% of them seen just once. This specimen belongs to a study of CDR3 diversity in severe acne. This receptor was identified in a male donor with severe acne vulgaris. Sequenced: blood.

The DNA for the CDR3 is TGTGCCAGCAGCGGCGCAGGGACGGGAGAGGTTCCTAGCTCCTACAATGAGCAGTTCTTC. Its protein product is CASSGAGTGEVPSSYNEQFF. The chain links TRBV9 to TRBJ2-1; D perhaps matches TRBD2 (6 bases). Per germline, CDR1 SGDLS and CDR2 YYNGEE. Trimming pared 3 bases from V and 0 bases from J, leaving 25 bases between. CDR3 size: 20 residues.